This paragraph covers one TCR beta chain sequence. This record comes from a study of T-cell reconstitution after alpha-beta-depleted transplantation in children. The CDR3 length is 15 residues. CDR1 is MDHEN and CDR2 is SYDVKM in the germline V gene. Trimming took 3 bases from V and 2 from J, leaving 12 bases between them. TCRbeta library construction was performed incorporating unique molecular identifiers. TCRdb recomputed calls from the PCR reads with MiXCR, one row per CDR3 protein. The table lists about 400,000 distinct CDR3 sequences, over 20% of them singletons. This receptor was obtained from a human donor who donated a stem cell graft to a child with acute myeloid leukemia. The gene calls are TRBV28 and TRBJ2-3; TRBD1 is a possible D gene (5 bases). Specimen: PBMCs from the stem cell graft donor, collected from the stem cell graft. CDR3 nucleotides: TGTGCCAGCAGTTTGACAGTCTCAACCACAGATACGCAGTATTTT. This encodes CASSLTVSTTDTQYF.